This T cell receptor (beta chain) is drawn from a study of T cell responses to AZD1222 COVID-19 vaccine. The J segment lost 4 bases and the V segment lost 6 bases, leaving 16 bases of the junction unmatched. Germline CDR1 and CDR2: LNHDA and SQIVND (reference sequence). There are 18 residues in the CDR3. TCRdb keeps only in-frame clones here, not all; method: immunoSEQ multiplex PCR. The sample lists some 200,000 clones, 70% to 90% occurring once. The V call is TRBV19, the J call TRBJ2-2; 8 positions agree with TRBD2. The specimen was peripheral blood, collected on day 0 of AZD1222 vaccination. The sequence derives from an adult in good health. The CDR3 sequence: CASRLGVGLASSTGELFF. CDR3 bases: TGTGCCAGTAGACTAGGGGTCGGACTAGCTTCATCCACCGGGGAGCTGTTTTTT.